Below, 25 T cell receptor beta chains from the same sample are listed, as sequenced in a study of CD8+ T cells in alopecia areata. Sequencing templates came from extracted RNA that was reverse transcribed into cDNA. Sequenced by immunoSEQ multiplex PCR; TCRdb stores in-frame clones only, minus some. The data contain over 90,000 clones, approximately 90% of them seen just once; the ten biggest clones take up around 10%. Treatment defined: oral pan-JAK inhibitor, 5-10 mg twice daily. The sequences come from CD8+ T cells sorted from blood, collected at approximately week 30, from a patient treated with tofacitinib. These receptors originate from a human donor with alopecia areata.

The rearrangement links TRBV15 to TRBJ1-5; D might be TRBD1 (6 bases). This CDR3 contains 15 residues. CDR1 is LNHNV and CDR2 is YYDKDF in the germline V gene (reference sequence). V was pared by 4 bases and J by 0 bases, with 10 bases between. CDR3 region: CATSIRRGSNQPQHF. Written as DNA, the CDR3 is TGTGCCACCAGCATCCGCAGGGGTAGCAATCAGCCCCAGCATTTT. Combining the CDR3 with reference TRBV15 and TRBJ1-5 gives the whole variable domain DAMVIQNPRYQVTQFGKPVTLSCSQTLNHNVMYWYQQKSSQAPKLLFHYYDKDFNNEADTPDNFQSRRPNTSFCFLDIRSPGLGDTAMYLCATSIRRGSNQPQHFGDGTRLSIL.

The chain has TRBV5-1 and TRBJ2-3; tentative D call: TRBD1 (5 bases). V lost 6 bases, J lost 5 bases, and 22 bases lay in between. The CDR3 consists of 16 residues. The germline CDR1 and CDR2 sequences are SGHRS and YFSETQ. The CDR3 loop reads CASMGKIGDAKDTQYF. CDR3 nucleotide sequence: TGCGCCAGCATGGGGAAGATAGGGGATGCGAAAGATACGCAGTATTTT.

The chain recombines TRBV7-2 with TRBJ2-7; TRBD2 agrees at 7 bases. Germline values: CDR1 SGHTA, CDR2 FQGNSA. CDR3 length equals 14 residues. J lost 7 bases, V lost 5 bases, and 11 bases had no gene match. The DNA for the CDR3 is TGTGCCAGCAGCCCCGGAAGGGACTATATTGAGCAGTACTTC. Residues: CASSPGRDYIEQYF.

This rearrangement joins TRBV5-1 to TRBJ2-7; maybe TRBD1 (6 bases). The CDR3 totals 12 residues. V was shortened by 3 bases and J by 3 bases, with 7 bases between the two germline ends. CDR1 and CDR2 (germline): SGHRS, YFSETQ. CDR3 DNA sequence: TGCGCCAGCAGCTCGACAGGCTACGAGCAGTACTTC. It translates to CASSSTGYEQYF.

The chain has TRBV30 and TRBJ2-7; D unresolved. Germline CDR1 and CDR2: GTSNPN and SVGIG (reference sequence). CDR3 length: 13 amino acids. V gave up 0 bases and J gave up 0 bases, with 6 bases separating them. This chain's CDR3 is CAWSVGSSYEQYF. The CDR3 DNA reads TGTGCCTGGAGTGTAGGTAGCTCCTACGAGCAGTACTTC.

The chain couples TRBV19 to TRBJ1-1, with 8 bases fitting TRBD1. CDR1 LNHDA and CDR2 SQIVND come from the germline V gene (reference sequence). The CDR3 totals 15 residues. V shed 2 bases, J shed 3 bases, and the junction held 5 bases outside the gene matches. CDR3 in amino acids: CASSIPGQGYTEAFF. CDR3 nucleotide sequence: TGTGCCAGTAGTATACCCGGACAGGGCTACACTGAAGCTTTCTTT.

A word on this clone: At one boundary the junction diverges from the germline segment, which might be a read error. Other DNA sequences from this sample encode an identical CDR3 as well. CDR3 residues: CASSLGPGYTF. CDR3 nucleotides: TGCGCCAGTAGCTTGGGGCCCGGCTACACCTTC. The genes are TRBV5-1 and TRBJ1-2; possible D gene TRBD1, 5 bases. The V gene's germline CDR1 is SGHRS and CDR2 YFSETQ. The CDR3 is 11 amino acids.

The rearrangement uses TRBV13 and TRBJ2-3, with a weak D call TRBD1 (6 bases). The length of the CDR3 is 13 residues. V lost 5 bases and J 2 bases, leaving 8 bases between the germline ends. Per the germline V gene, CDR1 is PRHDT and CDR2 is FYEKMQ (reference sequence). Here the CDR3 reads CASSGDNTDTQYF. The DNA of the CDR3 is TGTGCCAGCAGCGGGGACAACACAGATACGCAGTATTTT.

Points on this clone: Its ends do not fully match the called genes, so a read error is possible. The gene calls are TRBV11-2 and TRBJ2-5, with no clear D. CDR3 length: 15 residues. Germline values: CDR1 SGHAT, CDR2 FQNNGV. The CDR3 DNA sequence: TGTGCCAGCAGCCTGTACAACTGGGTTCAAGAGTCCCAGTACTTC. Protein product: CASSLYNWVQESQYF.

A single count supports this clone. This sequence joins TRBV10-3 and TRBJ2-1, with D possibly being TRBD1 (5 bases). The CDR3 extends over 16 amino acids. Per germline, CDR1 ENHRY and CDR2 SYGVKD. The germline V and J ends were trimmed by 0 bases and 5 bases, with 14 bases remaining between them. CDR3 amino acids: CAISESAVVGHNEQFF. The CDR3 coding sequence is TGTGCCATCAGTGAGTCGGCCGTGGTGGGGCACAATGAGCAGTTCTTC.

This chain joins TRBV7-2 and TRBJ2-5; 7 nucleotides agree with TRBD2. CDR1 SGHTA and CDR2 FQGNSA come from the germline V gene. V lost 1 base, J lost 2 bases, and 16 bases stayed unmatched. The CDR3 contains 19 residues. DNA for the CDR3: TGTGCCAGCAGCTTAGTGGCGGGAGAGGCAATTATCGTACAAGAGACCCAGTACTTC. Amino acid sequence: CASSLVAGEAIIVQETQYF.

The chain joins TRBV5-6 to TRBJ2-7, with D unresolved. Trimming cost V 0 bases and J 3 bases, with 4 bases left between them. Germline V lookup: CDR1 SGHDT, CDR2 YYEEEE. There are 12 residues in the CDR3. CDR3 sequence: CASSLGDYEQYF. The CDR3 DNA reads TGTGCCAGCAGCTTGGGGGACTACGAGCAGTACTTC. Together with reference TRBV5-6 and TRBJ2-7, the CDR3 gives the full variable domain: DAGVTQSPTHLIKTRGQQVTLRCSPKSGHDTVSWYQQALGQGPQFIFQYYEEEERQRGNFPDRFSGHQFPNYSSELNVNALLLGDSALYLCASSLGDYEQYFGPGTRLTVT.

The chain combines TRBV5-1 with TRBJ1-1; 7 nucleotides align to TRBD1. The CDR3 length is 12 residues. The trim removed 5 bases at V and 3 bases at J, leaving 1 base unmatched. CDR1 and CDR2 from the germline V gene are SGHRS and YFSETQ. CDR3 protein: CASRTGYTEAFF. The CDR3 DNA is TGCGCCAGCAGGACAGGGTACACTGAAGCTTTCTTT.

The chain has TRBV30 and TRBJ2-1; no clear D. Germline V gene lookup returns CDR1 GTSNPN and CDR2 SVGIG (reference sequence). The ends were cut back, 2 bases at V and 10 bases at J, with 15 bases in the middle. The CDR3 runs 13 residues. CDR3 DNA: TGTGCCTGGAGTCGTAGTTCGGATAGGGAGCAGTTCTTC. Its protein product is CAWSRSSDREQFF.

V and J are TRBV7-9 and TRBJ2-2; no definite D call. Trimming left V 3 bases short and J 6 bases short, with 5 bases between. Germline assignment: CDR1 SEHNR and CDR2 FQNEAQ (reference sequence). The CDR3 has 12 residues. The CDR3 is CASSFAAGELFF. The CDR3 DNA reads TGTGCCAGCAGCTTTGCGGCCGGGGAGCTGTTTTTT. The whole variable domain, remainder taken from reference TRBV7-9 and TRBJ2-2, is DTGVSQNPRHKITKRGQNVTFRCDPISEHNRLYWYRQTLGQGPEFLTYFQNEAQLEKSRLLSDRFSAERPKGSFSTLEIQRTEQGDSAMYLCASSFAAGELFFGEGSRLTVL.

The V call is TRBV7-9, the J call TRBJ2-1, with 11 bases identical to TRBD2. The germline V gene encodes CDR1 SEHNR and CDR2 FQNEAQ (reference sequence). The CDR3 has 15 residues. V was clipped by 4 bases and J by 10 bases; unmatched bases: 9. The CDR3 DNA reads TGTGCCAGCAGCTCGCCCGGGACTAGCGGAGTAGAGCAGTTCTTC. Protein sequence: CASSSPGTSGVEQFF.

The chain combines TRBV7-9 with TRBJ2-1; 10 positions match TRBD2. The ends lost 4 bases at V and 9 bases at J; junction bases unmatched: 18. The germline V gene encodes CDR1 SEHNR and CDR2 FQNEAQ (reference sequence). There are 18 residues in the CDR3. The CDR3 sequence is CASSSPGASGSSVGEQFF. The CDR3, as DNA: TGTGCCAGCAGCTCGCCCGGGGCTAGCGGGAGTTCGGTCGGTGAGCAGTTCTTC.

V gene TRBV4-2 combines with J gene TRBJ2-7; D is unclear. The CDR3 has 14 amino acids. The V end was cut by 0 bases, the J end by 0 bases, with 6 bases between. Germline CDR1 reads LGHNA; CDR2 reads YNFKEQ. The CDR3: CASSQDLSSYEQYF. The DNA for the CDR3 is TGTGCCAGCAGCCAAGACCTAAGCTCCTACGAGCAGTACTTC.

This chain uses TRBV27 with TRBJ2-1, with 9 bases fitting TRBD1. Trimming removed 5 bases from V and 7 bases from J; junction bases left unmatched: 9. Per germline, CDR1 MNHEY and CDR2 SMNVEV (reference sequence). The CDR3 length is 15 residues. The CDR3 region has the DNA TGTGCCAGCAGTAAGGACAGGGGTATCGTGAATGAGCAGTTCTTC. It codes for CASSKDRGIVNEQFF.

The chain joins TRBV29-1 to TRBJ2-1, with D unclear. The CDR3 extends over 15 amino acids. V was pared by 1 base and J by 5 bases, with 15 bases between. Germline V gives CDR1 SQVTM, CDR2 ANQGSEA. CDR3 coding DNA: TGCAGCGTTGAAGGTTCCTATTATAATCACAATGAGCAGTTCTTC. Translation gives CSVEGSYYNHNEQFF.

The chain links TRBV27 to TRBJ1-2, with a weak D call TRBD1 (6 bases). Germline V gives CDR1 MNHEY, CDR2 SMNVEV (reference sequence). CDR3 length equals 11 residues. Trimming removed 4 bases at V and 7 bases at J, with 7 bases between. CDR3 bases: TGTGCCAGCAGTTCAGGGGTTGGCTACACCTTC. This translates into CASSSGVGYTF.

This chain links TRBV10-2 with TRBJ2-7; 9 bases line up with TRBD1. The CDR3 runs 14 residues. Germline-derived CDR1 and CDR2 are WSHSY and SAAADI. J was trimmed by 6 bases and V by 4 bases; bases with no gene match: 7. In nucleotides, the CDR3 is TGCGCCAGCAGTGTTTCGGGACAGGGTAGCGAGCAGTACTTC. Protein product: CASSVSGQGSEQYF.

This chain joins TRBV29-1 and TRBJ2-7; D remains unclear. V was pared by 1 base and J by 2 bases, with 6 bases between. This CDR3 spans 12 amino acids. Germline-derived CDR1 and CDR2 are SQVTM and ANQGSEA. The CDR3, as DNA: TGCAGCGTTGAAGGGGCAGCCTACGAGCAGTACTTC. It encodes CSVEGAAYEQYF.

This chain joins TRBV4-1 and TRBJ2-1; TRBD2 might be the D (6 bases). This CDR3 is 21 amino acids long. V dropped 0 bases and J dropped 0 bases, with 24 bases sitting between them. The V gene's germline CDR1 is MGHRA and CDR2 YSYEKL. CDR3 in amino acids: CASSQDRGSWASDSSYNEQFF. CDR3 bases: TGCGCCAGCAGCCAAGATCGGGGGTCGTGGGCTAGCGACTCCTCCTACAATGAGCAGTTCTTC.

The gene calls are TRBV7-9 and TRBJ2-3; a weak D match, TRBD2 (6 bases). Trimming pared 3 bases from V and 3 bases from J, leaving 13 bases between. Germline-derived CDR1 and CDR2 are SEHNR and FQNEAQ (reference sequence). This CDR3 contains 15 residues. CDR3 nucleotide sequence: TGTGCCAGCAGCTTCTGGCACGGAGGGACAGATACGCAGTATTTT. It translates to CASSFWHGGTDTQYF.